These 5 T cell receptor beta chains were all obtained from the same sample, sequenced in a study of blood T cell repertoires in COVID-19. The protocol was immunoSEQ multiplex PCR, while the TCRdb copy is restricted to in-frame clones and leaves out a portion. This table has about 73,000 clones, 81% appearing once. Sequenced: peripheral blood. The source of these receptors is a woman between 70 and 85 years old with acute or convalescent COVID-19.

This sequence joins TRBV28 and TRBJ1-6, with D unclear. Trimming shortened V by 2 bases and J by 6 bases, and 11 bases separated the two germline ends. The length of the CDR3 is 15 residues. Germline CDR1 and CDR2: MDHEN and SYDVKM. The CDR3 DNA reads TGTGCCAGCAGTTTAATTTCCGTGCGTAATTCACCCCTCCACTTT. As protein: CASSLISVRNSPLHF.

J is TRBJ2-7 and V is TRBV7-2; D might be TRBD2 (6 bases). This CDR3 is built from 15 residues. V lost 8 bases to trimming and J lost 5 bases, with 22 bases between them. The germline CDR1 and CDR2 sequences are SGHTA and FQGNSA. The CDR3: CASGLQRGGSHEQYF. The DNA of the CDR3 is TGTGCCAGCGGACTCCAGCGCGGAGGGTCCCACGAGCAGTACTTC.

V is TRBV5-4 and J is TRBJ2-7; D is possibly TRBD1 (6 bases). CDR3 length: 13 residues. Germline CDR1 is SGHNT and CDR2 is YYREEE (reference sequence). With 3 bases removed from V and 6 bases from J, the gap between germline ends came to 13 bases. The CDR3 bases are TGTGCCAGCAGCTGGGGGCCTTCGGGCGAGCAGTACTTC. This encodes CASSWGPSGEQYF.

The rearrangement links TRBV30 to TRBJ1-2; no reliable D call. CDR1 is GTSNPN, CDR2 SVGIG, per germline (reference sequence). This CDR3 is built from 11 residues. V was pared by 3 bases and J by 4 bases, with 6 bases between. The CDR3 region has the DNA TGTGCCTGGAGCTCCTTCTATGGCTACACCTTC. Amino acids: CAWSSFYGYTF.

The chain employs TRBV18 and TRBJ2-7, with D perhaps TRBD2 (6 bases). Germline V gives CDR1 KGHSH, CDR2 LQKENI. V lost 6 bases and J 1 base, leaving 13 bases between the germline ends. The CDR3 totals 14 residues. Here the CDR3 DNA reads TGTGCCAGCTCCTTGGAGGGAGGTTCCTACGAGCAGTACTTC. Its protein is CASSLEGGSYEQYF.